This TCR beta chain is from a study of Graves' ophthalmopathy and Graves' hyperthyroidism. RNA transcripts were the source from which TCR beta CDR3 regions were amplified. Scientists carried out first-round RT-PCR using HTBI primers and then a second-round multiplex PCR. Using its own MiXCR run on the multiplex PCR reads, TCRdb lists one record per CDR3 protein. The sample contains around 520,000 distinct CDR3 sequences, roughly 40% of which appear only once. This clonotype was recorded many times. Germline-derived CDR1 and CDR2 are SGHAT and FQNNGV. V was pared by 4 bases and J by 4 bases, with 23 bases between. The CDR3 is made up of 17 amino acids.

This TCR derives from an adult man with Graves' hyperthyroidism. The sequenced sample consisted of peripheral blood or thyroid tissue (not recorded which). J is TRBJ2-7 and V is TRBV11-2; possibly TRBD1 or TRBD2 for D (5 bases each). DNA of the CDR3: TGTGCCAGCAGCTCAACCCGTCGGGACCGCGGTCCGTACGAGCAGTACTTC. It yields the protein CASSSTRRDRGPYEQYF. Full variable domain (remainder filled in from reference TRBV11-2 and TRBJ2-7): EAGVAQSPRYKIIEKRQSVAFWCNPISGHATLYWYQQILGQGPKLLIQFQNNGVVDDSQLPKDRFSAERLKGVDSTLKIQPAKLEDSAVYLCASSSTRRDRGPYEQYFGPGTRLTVT.